This section outlines one T cell receptor beta chain sequence together with its context. Its target is not known. Germline loops: CDR1 SNHLY, CDR2 FYNNEI. CDR3 length: 11 residues. V lost 6 bases, J lost 9 bases, and 11 bases lay in between. These data come from a study of early stage breast cancer tumors. Sampling of the adjacent normal breast tissue occurred roughly 1.7-4 cm from the tumor. TCRdb keeps only in-frame clones here, not all; method: immunoSEQ multiplex PCR. The table shows about 8,400 clones, with 77% occurring only once. Whole-study findings and limits: Most shared enriched TCRB sequences were commonly generated ones. Blood repertoires resembled normal breast more than tumor.

The rearrangement joins TRBV2 to TRBJ2-5; D gene unclear. Sample: normal breast tissue next to the tumor. The receptor was derived from a person in their sixties with breast cancer. The CDR3 protein is CASRPGISQYF. The CDR3 DNA is TGTGCCAGCAGGCCGGGTATATCCCAGTACTTC.